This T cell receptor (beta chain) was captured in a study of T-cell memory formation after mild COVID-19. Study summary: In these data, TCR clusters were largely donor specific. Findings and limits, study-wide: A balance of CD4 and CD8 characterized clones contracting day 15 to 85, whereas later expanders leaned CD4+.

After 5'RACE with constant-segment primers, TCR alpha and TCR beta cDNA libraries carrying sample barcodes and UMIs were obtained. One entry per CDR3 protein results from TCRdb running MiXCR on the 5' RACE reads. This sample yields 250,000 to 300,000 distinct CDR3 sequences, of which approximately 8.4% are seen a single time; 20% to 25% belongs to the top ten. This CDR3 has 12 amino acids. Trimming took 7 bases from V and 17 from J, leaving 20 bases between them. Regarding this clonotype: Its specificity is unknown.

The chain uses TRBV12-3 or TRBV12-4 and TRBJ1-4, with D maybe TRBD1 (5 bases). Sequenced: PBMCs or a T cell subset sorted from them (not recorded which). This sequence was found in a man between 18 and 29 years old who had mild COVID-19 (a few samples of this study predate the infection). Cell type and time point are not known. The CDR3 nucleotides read TGTGCCAGCAACCCTGGAGAGGGGACGATCTTTTTT. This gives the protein CASNPGEGTIFF.